The 22 T cell receptor beta chains given below trace back to one sample, sequenced in a study of T cells in localized non-small cell lung cancer. Assay used: immunoSEQ multiplex PCR; TCRdb lists only in-frame clones, some missing. The sample carries over 20,000 clones, roughly 84% recorded once. The source was PBMCs, collected before any cancer treatment. The source is a man aged 40 to 70 with stage II lung adenocarcinoma.

This chain joins TRBV7-3 and TRBJ1-1; 9 bases match TRBD1. The CDR3 extends over 15 amino acids. With 0 bases clipped from V and 7 bases from J, the junction kept 6 bases outside the gene matches. Looked up from germline, CDR1 is SGHTA and CDR2 is FQGTGA. The CDR3 is CASSLTGGQGIEAFF. The CDR3 nucleotides read TGTGCCAGCAGCTTAACCGGCGGACAGGGGATTGAAGCTTTCTTT.

This clone appeared a few times. The genes are TRBV11-2 and TRBJ2-7, with a tentative D call TRBD1 (6 bases). The CDR3 has 17 residues. CDR1 SGHAT and CDR2 FQNNGV come from the germline V gene. V lost 3 bases and J lost 2, with 20 bases in between. The CDR3 protein is CASSLRAGTSGTYEQYF. For the CDR3, the DNA is TGTGCCAGCAGCTTGAGGGCCGGGACATCGGGAACCTACGAGCAGTACTTC.

The chain couples TRBV16 to TRBJ1-3; D remains unclear. From germline, CDR1 is KGHSY and CDR2 FQNENV. CDR3 length: 13 amino acids. The V and J ends lost 2 bases and 2 bases respectively, with 4 bases between them. CDR3 coding DNA: TGTGCCAGCAGCCAAATCCCTGGAAACACCATATATTTT. Its protein is CASSQIPGNTIYF.

The rearrangement uses TRBV29-1 and TRBJ1-5; D call uncertain. V lost 4 bases and J lost 3, with 16 bases in between. This CDR3 is 15 amino acids long. Germline lookup yields CDR1 SQVTM and CDR2 ANQGSEA. The CDR3 loop is CSVVFKGQSNQPQHF. CDR3 nucleotide sequence: TGCAGCGTTGTATTTAAAGGGCAGTCCAATCAGCCCCAGCATTTT. Together with reference TRBV29-1 and TRBJ1-5, the CDR3 gives the full variable domain: SAVISQKPSRDICQRGTSLTIQCQVDSQVTMMFWYRQQPGQSLTLIATANQGSEATYESGFVIDKFPISRPNLTFSTLTVSNMSPEDSSIYLCSVVFKGQSNQPQHFGDGTRLSIL.

V is TRBV19 and J is TRBJ2-1; 9 bases agree with TRBD2. J was trimmed by 6 bases and V by 2 bases; bases with no gene match: 5. The CDR3 spans 15 residues. Per the germline V gene, CDR1 is LNHDA and CDR2 is SQIVND (reference sequence). DNA of the CDR3: TGTGCCAGTAGTATATATAGCGGGAGTGCCAATGAGCAGTTCTTC. Amino acids: CASSIYSGSANEQFF.

This chain links TRBV9 with TRBJ1-1; no definite D call. The germline gives CDR1 SGDLS, CDR2 YYNGEE. CDR3 length: 13 amino acids. V gave up 3 bases and J gave up 1 base, with 7 bases separating them. Here the CDR3 reads CASSESKNTEAFF. The CDR3 coding sequence is TGTGCCAGCAGCGAGTCCAAGAACACTGAAGCTTTCTTT.

V is TRBV5-1 and J is TRBJ1-1; 8 bases match TRBD1. Trimming took 4 bases from V and 12 from J; bases not matched to a gene: 8. There are 12 residues in the CDR3. Germline V gives CDR1 SGHRS, CDR2 YFSETQ. The CDR3 spells CASSLGQGVTFF. The CDR3 DNA reads as TGCGCCAGCAGCCTAGGACAGGGTGTGACTTTCTTT. The full variable domain, with the rest looked up from reference TRBV5-1 and TRBJ1-1, is KAGVTQTPRYLIKTRGQQVTLSCSPISGHRSVSWYQQTPGQGLQFLFEYFSETQRNKGNFPGRFSGRQFSNSRSEMNVSTLELGDSALYLCASSLGQGVTFFGQGTRLTVV.

The gene calls are TRBV9 and TRBJ1-3; D gene uncertain. The CDR3 loop spans 13 amino acids. V was shortened by 0 bases and J by 2 bases, with 3 bases between the two germline ends. Germline-derived CDR1 and CDR2 are SGDLS and YYNGEE. CDR3 DNA: TGTGCCAGCAGCGTAGATCCTGGAAACACCATATATTTT. Amino acids: CASSVDPGNTIYF. Combining the CDR3 with reference TRBV9 and TRBJ1-3 gives the whole variable domain DSGVTQTPKHLITATGQRVTLRCSPRSGDLSVYWYQQSLDQGLQFLIQYYNGEERAKGNILERFSAQQFPDLHSELNLSSLELGDSALYFCASSVDPGNTIYFGEGSWLTVV.

The gene calls are TRBV19 and TRBJ2-7; 7 bases match TRBD2. Germline CDR1 reads LNHDA; CDR2 reads SQIVND (reference sequence). The CDR3 contains 14 residues. Losses at the gene ends were 5 bases for V and 0 bases for J; bases not matched to a gene: 4. CDR3 protein: CASSPWGGSYEQYF. The CDR3 coding sequence is TGTGCCAGTAGTCCGTGGGGGGGCTCCTACGAGCAGTACTTC.

The chain is built from TRBV14 and TRBJ2-5; 8 nucleotides agree with TRBD1. Trimming removed 1 base from V and 5 bases from J; junction bases left unmatched: 6. Germline CDR1 and CDR2: SGHDN and FVKESK. CDR3 length: 15 residues. The CDR3 DNA follows: TGTGCCAGCAGCCAAGGAGACAGGGGTGTGGAGACCCAGTACTTC. Translating gives CASSQGDRGVETQYF. Variable domain in full (rest from reference TRBV14 and TRBJ2-5): EAGVTQFPSHSVIEKGQTVTLRCDPISGHDNLYWYRRVMGKEIKFLLHFVKESKQDESGMPNNRFLAERTGGTYSTLKVQPAELEDSGVYFCASSQGDRGVETQYFGPGTRLLVL.

A few counts support this clone. The J gene is TRBJ2-3, the V gene TRBV19; D is unresolved. The germline V and J ends were trimmed by 5 bases and 4 bases, with 7 bases remaining between them. The CDR3 is 12 residues long. CDR1 is LNHDA, CDR2 SQIVND, per germline (reference sequence). The CDR3 coding sequence is TGTGCCAGTAGTTCTCTTTCAGATACGCAGTATTTT. Translating it yields CASSSLSDTQYF. Full variable domain (remainder filled in from reference TRBV19 and TRBJ2-3): DGGITQSPKYLFRKEGQNVTLSCEQNLNHDAMYWYRQDPGQGLRLIYYSQIVNDFQKGDIAEGYSVSREKKESFPLTVTSAQKNPTAFYLCASSSLSDTQYFGPGTRLTVL.

This chain links TRBV2 with TRBJ1-4, with no clear D. The V gene lost 5 bases and the J gene lost 4 bases, with 14 bases spanning the gap. The germline V gene has CDR1 SNHLY and CDR2 FYNNEI. The CDR3 is made up of 15 amino acids. The CDR3 bases are TGTGCCAGCAGTTTGAAGGAGGGCTTTAATGAAAAACTGTTTTTT. Residues: CASSLKEGFNEKLFF.

This chain joins TRBV5-1 and TRBJ2-5, with 8 positions matching TRBD2. V shed 3 bases and J 5 bases; nucleotides not matched to a gene: 9. CDR3 length: 15 amino acids. Germline CDR1 and CDR2: SGHRS and YFSETQ. This CDR3 is CASSSLGGGVETQYF. CDR3 nucleotides: TGCGCCAGCAGCTCTCTCGGGGGGGGCGTGGAGACCCAGTACTTC.

The chain recombines TRBV6-1 with TRBJ2-3, with a tentative D call TRBD2 (7 bases). The length of the CDR3 is 15 residues. Trimming cost V 4 bases and J 3 bases, with 14 bases left between them. Germline CDR1 is MNHNS and CDR2 is SASEGT. This CDR3 is CASSAWGGLTDTQYF. The CDR3, as DNA: TGTGCCAGCAGTGCTTGGGGGGGGCTGACAGATACGCAGTATTTT.

The rearrangement joins TRBV7-9 to TRBJ2-1; possibly TRBD2 for D (5 bases). The V end was cut by 8 bases, the J end by 3 bases, with 8 bases between. The length of the CDR3 is 12 residues. CDR1 and CDR2 from the germline V gene are SEHNR and FQNEAQ (reference sequence). The CDR3 sequence is CASGSNYNEQFF. CDR3 coding DNA: TGTGCCAGCGGGAGCAACTACAATGAGCAGTTCTTC.

This clone was observed once. The chain couples TRBV29-1 to TRBJ1-2; TRBD1 aligns across 9 bases. CDR1 SQVTM and CDR2 ANQGSEA come from the germline V gene. Losses at the gene ends were 6 bases for V and 2 bases for J; bases not matched to a gene: 10. CDR3 size: 15 residues. CDR3 amino acids: CSVRPQGAQNYGYTF. In DNA form, the CDR3 reads TGCAGCGTCAGACCACAGGGGGCGCAAAACTATGGCTACACCTTC.

This clone was observed once. V is TRBV10-3 and J is TRBJ1-2; D remains unclear. This CDR3 has 12 amino acids. The germline V gene encodes CDR1 ENHRY and CDR2 SYGVKD. The ends were cut back, 3 bases at V and 6 bases at J, with 8 bases in the middle. CDR3: CAISEPGDGYTF. CDR3 sequence (DNA): TGTGCCATCAGTGAACCAGGAGATGGCTACACCTTC.

As for this clone: A read error may be the cause here, since a much bigger clone is one base away. The CDR3 region is CAGSSLWGAGNTIYF. CDR3 sequence (DNA): TGTGCCGGCAGCTCCCTTTGGGGGGCCGGAAACACCATATATTTT. The V and J genes are TRBV7-2 and TRBJ1-3; D perhaps matches TRBD1 (6 bases). Germline V gene data show CDR1 as SGHTA and CDR2 as FQGNSA. The CDR3 totals 15 residues.

This sequence joins TRBV14 and TRBJ2-7, with D uncertain. This CDR3 has 13 amino acids. Trimming took off 4 bases at V and 2 bases at J, with 9 bases between the two ends. The germline gives CDR1 SGHDN, CDR2 FVKESK. The DNA for the CDR3 is TGTGCCAGCAGCCTGGGATTCCCCTACGAGCAGTACTTC. Amino acid sequence: CASSLGFPYEQYF.

Concerning this clone itself: At one boundary the junction diverges from the germline segment, which might be a read error. Distinct nucleotide sequences in the sample also encode this CDR3. This rearrangement joins TRBV18 to TRBJ1-5, with D unresolved. Germline V gives CDR1 KGHSH, CDR2 LQKENI. The CDR3 length is 13 residues. The CDR3 DNA is TGTGCCAGCTCACCCGCCGGCAATCAACCCCAGCATTTT. It translates to CASSPAGNQPQHF.

The rearrangement uses TRBV7-8 and TRBJ1-5; D not certain. V gave up 5 bases and J gave up 0 bases, with 11 bases separating them. This CDR3 region has 15 residues. Germline V gene data show CDR1 as SGHVS and CDR2 as FQNEAQ. CDR3 coding DNA: TGTGCCAGCAGCCAGTACGGCAATAGCAATCAGCCCCAGCATTTT. As protein: CASSQYGNSNQPQHF.

The chain carries TRBV7-8 and TRBJ1-1; weak D call: TRBD1 (6 bases). The V and J ends lost 4 bases and 5 bases respectively, with 14 bases between them. Germline CDR1 is SGHVS and CDR2 is FQNEAQ. The CDR3 is 14 amino acids. The CDR3 sequence is CASSSQRGGTEAFF. The CDR3 DNA sequence: TGTGCCAGCAGCTCCCAGAGGGGGGGAACTGAAGCTTTCTTT.